Listed here are 5 T cell receptor beta chains from one sample, sequenced in a study of control samples from healthy donors and cancer patients. TCRdb keeps only in-frame clones here, not all; method: immunoSEQ multiplex PCR. The sample shows tens of thousands of clones, approximately 94% of them seen only once. The specimen was blood. These receptor sequences come from a man aged 25-40 years in good health.

J is TRBJ1-5 and V is TRBV6-2 or TRBV6-3; possibly TRBD1 for D (5 bases). The CDR3 covers 14 residues. V gave up 5 bases and J gave up 5 bases, with 13 bases separating them. Germline V gene lookup returns CDR1 MNHEY and CDR2 SVGEGT. The CDR3 sequence: CASSPPGGHQPQHF. Written as DNA, the CDR3 is TGTGCCAGCAGTCCCCCGGGGGGTCATCAGCCCCAGCATTTT.

A single count supports this clone. The chain joins TRBV7-2 to TRBJ1-5; D remains ambiguous. Trimming took off 2 bases at V and 7 bases at J, with 9 bases between the two ends. CDR1 and CDR2 from the germline V gene are SGHTA and FQGNSA. This CDR3 region has 13 residues. CDR3 in amino acids: CASSLQMEQPQHF. The CDR3 DNA follows: TGTGCCAGCAGCTTACAAATGGAACAGCCCCAGCATTTT.

This clone was recorded a few times. The rearrangement links TRBV7-8 to TRBJ2-5, with 7 bases that match TRBD1. The CDR3 covers 13 residues. From germline, CDR1 is SGHVS and CDR2 FQNEAQ. The V segment lost 3 bases and the J segment 3 bases; nucleotides outside the gene matches: 1. The CDR3: CASSLDRKETQYF. The CDR3, as DNA: TGTGCCAGCAGCTTGGACAGGAAAGAGACCCAGTACTTC.

This rearrangement joins TRBV19 to TRBJ1-5; 9 nucleotides line up with TRBD1. From germline, CDR1 is LNHDA and CDR2 SQIVND (reference sequence). V was pared by 5 bases and J by 3 bases, with 11 bases of the junction left unmatched. The CDR3 is 17 residues long. This CDR3 is CASSYGAGTGNNQPQHF. CDR3 nucleotide sequence: TGTGCCAGTAGTTATGGAGCCGGGACAGGGAACAATCAGCCCCAGCATTTT. Full variable domain (remainder filled in from reference TRBV19 and TRBJ1-5): DGGITQSPKYLFRKEGQNVTLSCEQNLNHDAMYWYRQDPGQGLRLIYYSQIVNDFQKGDIAEGYSVSREKKESFPLTVTSAQKNPTAFYLCASSYGAGTGNNQPQHFGDGTRLSIL.

J is TRBJ1-4 and V is TRBV3-1 (or the pseudogene TRBV3-2); 11 nucleotides match TRBD1. J gave up 10 bases and V 2 bases, and 6 bases lay outside the gene matches. This CDR3 contains 15 residues. Per germline, CDR1 LGHDT and CDR2 YNNKEL (reference sequence). CDR3 residues: CASSQPGTGGGKLFF. The CDR3 DNA reads TGTGCCAGCAGCCAACCTGGGACAGGGGGAGGAAAACTGTTTTTT.